The clone carrying this TCR beta chain was recorded many times. Its specificity is unknown. The data stem from a study of T-cell reconstitution after alpha-beta-depleted transplantation in children. General study results and limits: Newly generated T cells supplied most T-cell counts and diversity one year post-transplant.

Unique molecular identifiers were used in preparing the TCRbeta library. MiXCR, applied by TCRdb to the PCR reads, yields one record per CDR3 protein. The sample yields about 160,000 distinct CDR3 sequences, 11% seen once. The sample here was PBMCs, taken before TCRalphabeta/CD19-depleted stem cell transplant. This clonotype was obtained from a boy between 2 and 15 years old with acute myeloid leukemia, due to receive a stem cell transplant.

The CDR3 sequence is CASSGGRGKSTDTQYF. DNA of the CDR3: TGTGCCAGCAGCGGTGGGCGTGGCAAGTCCACAGATACGCAGTATTTT. The rearrangement uses TRBV6-1 and TRBJ2-3; no reliable D call. V was cut by 6 bases and J by 2 bases, with 18 bases left in between. CDR1 is MNHNS and CDR2 is SASEGT in the germline V gene. This CDR3 spans 16 amino acids.